These 31 T cell receptor beta chains came from one sample sequenced in a study of cytomegalovirus exposure and HLA in healthy donors. PCR amplification relied on 60 Vbeta primers (plus 13 Jbeta primers). TCRdb's table, derived via immunoSEQ multiplex PCR, lists solely in-frame clones and lacks some. Found here are approximately 69,000 clones, over 50% of them singletons; the top ten hold 20% to 25%. Source material: PBMCs. The receptor source for this set is a man aged 35 to 55 in good health and CMV-seropositive.

The V gene is TRBV27, the J gene TRBJ1-6; a possible D gene is TRBD1 (6 bases). Trimming took 0 bases from V and 8 from J, leaving 8 bases between them. Germline V CDR1 and CDR2: MNHEY, SMNVEV (reference sequence). CDR3 length equals 14 residues. CDR3 sequence reads: CASSLSGGYSPLHF. The CDR3 nucleotides are TGTGCCAGCAGTTTATCAGGGGGTTATTCACCCCTCCACTTT.

This chain links TRBV28 with TRBJ1-5, with D unclear. V was pared by 5 bases and J by 3 bases, with 5 bases between. This CDR3 contains 12 residues. The germline V gene has CDR1 MDHEN and CDR2 SYDVKM. CDR3 in amino acids: CASSPINQPQHF. As DNA, the CDR3 is TGTGCCAGCAGTCCCATCAATCAGCCCCAGCATTTT.

The chain couples TRBV19 to TRBJ1-2; 11 bases are shared with TRBD1. CDR1 and CDR2 (germline): LNHDA, SQIVND (reference sequence). With 6 bases clipped from V and 7 bases from J, the junction kept 4 bases outside the gene matches. The CDR3 length is 13 residues. The CDR3 region has the DNA TGTGCCAGTAGAACCGGGACAGGGGGTGGCTACACCTTC. Protein sequence: CASRTGTGGGYTF. Full variable domain (outside the CDR3, taken from reference TRBV19 and TRBJ1-2): DGGITQSPKYLFRKEGQNVTLSCEQNLNHDAMYWYRQDPGQGLRLIYYSQIVNDFQKGDIAEGYSVSREKKESFPLTVTSAQKNPTAFYLCASRTGTGGGYTFGSGTRLTVV.

This rearrangement joins TRBV5-1 to TRBJ1-1, with 9 bases identical to TRBD1. This CDR3 is 15 amino acids long. V shed 5 bases, J shed 6 bases, and the junction held 11 bases outside the gene matches. CDR1 SGHRS and CDR2 YFSETQ come from the germline V gene. In DNA form, the CDR3 reads TGCGCCAGCAGTGATAATCCGGGACAGGGCTCTGAAGCTTTCTTT. This translates into CASSDNPGQGSEAFF.

The chain has TRBV4-1 and TRBJ2-5; TRBD2 agrees at 8 bases. This CDR3 spans 15 amino acids. Germline V gene data show CDR1 as MGHRA and CDR2 as YSYEKL. The J segment lost 4 bases and the V segment lost 7 bases, leaving 11 bases of the junction unmatched. The CDR3 DNA sequence: TGCGCCAGCACCCCTGGTGGACTAGCTCCAGAGACCCAGTACTTC. Translated, it gives CASTPGGLAPETQYF.

This chain uses TRBV19 with TRBJ1-1, with D uncertain. The germline CDR1 and CDR2 sequences are LNHDA and SQIVND (reference sequence). V was cut by 4 bases and J by 0 bases, with 12 bases left in between. This CDR3 is 15 amino acids long. The CDR3 spells CASSTGSSMNTEAFF. For the CDR3, the DNA is TGTGCCAGTAGTACGGGAAGTAGCATGAACACTGAAGCTTTCTTT.

This chain uses TRBV6-8 with TRBJ1-5; 11 bases map to TRBD1. The CDR3 is 20 residues long. In germline, CDR1 is MNHGY, CDR2 SAAAGT. V shed 2 bases and J 1 base; nucleotides not matched to a gene: 13. The CDR3 loop is CASSYLRGQGAYRSNQPQHF. DNA for the CDR3: TGTGCCAGCAGTTACCTCCGCGGACAGGGGGCTTATAGGAGCAATCAGCCCCAGCATTTT.

V is TRBV9 and J is TRBJ2-7, with D perhaps TRBD2 (6 bases). Trimming shortened V by 7 bases and J by 6 bases, and 17 bases separated the two germline ends. Germline V gives CDR1 SGDLS, CDR2 YYNGEE. CDR3 length: 13 residues. The CDR3 DNA is TGTGCCAGCGCGGCGGAGGGTTGGGGCGAGCAGTACTTC. Protein: CASAAEGWGEQYF.

The CDR3 DNA reads as TGTGCCAGCAGTGAACAGGGAACTGAAGCTTTCTTT. Protein: CASSEQGTEAFF. The chain combines TRBV2 with TRBJ1-1, with D possibly being TRBD1 (5 bases). The germline gives CDR1 SNHLY, CDR2 FYNNEI. V dropped 2 bases and J dropped 5 bases, with 6 bases sitting between them. This CDR3 region has 12 residues. Looking up the rest from reference TRBV2 and TRBJ1-1 gives the full variable domain: EPEVTQTPSHQVTQMGQEVILRCVPISNHLYFYWYRQILGQKVEFLVSFYNNEISEKSEIFDDQFSVERPDGSNFTLKIRSTKLEDSAMYFCASSEQGTEAFFGQGTRLTVV.

This clone was seen a few times. The CDR3 is CASSPTWGGVETQYF. The CDR3 DNA is TGTGCCAGCAGCCCAACCTGGGGAGGTGTTGAGACCCAGTACTTC. The chain combines TRBV14 with TRBJ2-5, with D maybe TRBD2 (6 bases). In germline, CDR1 is SGHDN, CDR2 FVKESK. The CDR3 loop spans 15 amino acids. Trimming removed 4 bases at V and 5 bases at J, with 17 bases between.

J is TRBJ2-7 and V is TRBV5-1, with 7 nucleotides matching TRBD1. CDR1 SGHRS and CDR2 YFSETQ come from the germline V gene. The CDR3 extends over 13 amino acids. J lost 2 bases, V lost 4 bases, and 3 bases had no gene match. The CDR3 loop reads CASSEGTAYEQYF. CDR3 nucleotide sequence: TGCGCCAGCAGCGAGGGGACAGCCTACGAGCAGTACTTC.

The chain combines TRBV2 with TRBJ2-5, with TRBD1 as a possible D gene (6 bases). V lost 3 bases and J 9 bases, leaving 14 bases between the germline ends. The CDR3 contains 13 residues. From germline, CDR1 is SNHLY and CDR2 FYNNEI. As DNA, the CDR3 is TGTGCCAGCAGTGAGGTCGCAAAGGGGGCCCAGTACTTC. It codes for CASSEVAKGAQYF.

The V gene is TRBV2, the J gene TRBJ1-5; D uncertain. Per germline, CDR1 SNHLY and CDR2 FYNNEI. V was shortened by 2 bases and J by 0 bases, with 5 bases between the two germline ends. CDR3 length: 14 amino acids. As DNA, the CDR3 is TGTGCCAGCAGTGAACGCTATAGCAATCAGCCCCAGCATTTT. Protein sequence: CASSERYSNQPQHF.

This clone was detected only a few times. The V call is TRBV7-2, the J call TRBJ2-5; possibly TRBD2 for D (6 bases). The germline V gene encodes CDR1 SGHTA and CDR2 FQGNSA. The germline V and J ends were trimmed by 4 bases and 4 bases, with 19 bases remaining between them. The CDR3 is made up of 16 amino acids. The CDR3 DNA follows: TGTGCCAGCAGCTATGAGGCGGGGCCCCGCGGAGAGACCCAGTACTTC. Translation gives CASSYEAGPRGETQYF.

This sequence joins TRBV5-1 and TRBJ1-4; the match to TRBD1 covers 7 bases. The CDR3 extends over 15 amino acids. Germline assignment: CDR1 SGHRS and CDR2 YFSETQ. After removal of 0 bases from V and 3 bases from J, the junction contained 2 bases not matched to a gene. The CDR3, as DNA: TGCGCCAGCAGCTTGGCCGGGACAGCTAATGAAAAACTGTTTTTT. Translating it yields CASSLAGTANEKLFF. The entire variable domain, with the rest obtained from reference TRBV5-1 and TRBJ1-4, is as follows: KAGVTQTPRYLIKTRGQQVTLSCSPISGHRSVSWYQQTPGQGLQFLFEYFSETQRNKGNFPGRFSGRQFSNSRSEMNVSTLELGDSALYLCASSLAGTANEKLFFGSGTQLSVL.

This clone occurred a few times. V usage is TRBV7-6 and J usage is TRBJ1-2, with D possibly TRBD1 on 5 matching bases. The germline V gene encodes CDR1 SGHVS and CDR2 FNYEAQ. The CDR3 sequence is 16 residues long. The V gene lost 2 bases and the J gene lost 4 bases, with 17 bases spanning the gap. The DNA of the CDR3 is TGTGCCAGCAGCTTATTCCCCCCAGGGCACCCCTATGGCTACACCTTC. It translates to CASSLFPPGHPYGYTF.

The gene calls are TRBV9 and TRBJ1-5; 8 nucleotides line up with TRBD1. CDR1 SGDLS and CDR2 YYNGEE come from the germline V gene. The trim removed 3 bases at V and 4 bases at J, leaving 6 bases unmatched. CDR3 length: 15 amino acids. The CDR3 is CASSAGTGTNQPQHF. The CDR3 DNA is TGTGCCAGCAGCGCTGGGACAGGTACGAATCAGCCCCAGCATTTT.

The rearrangement uses TRBV7-2 and TRBJ2-1; TRBD2 matches at 11 bases. The V segment lost 4 bases and the J segment 1 base; nucleotides outside the gene matches: 3. This CDR3 contains 16 residues. CDR1 and CDR2 from the germline V gene are SGHTA and FQGNSA. The CDR3 protein is CASSSGLAASYNEQFF. The CDR3, as DNA: TGTGCCAGCAGCTCGGGACTAGCGGCTTCCTACAATGAGCAGTTCTTC.

This clone was counted a few times. The chain has TRBV28 and TRBJ2-5; 8 positions agree with TRBD2. With 7 bases clipped from V and 4 bases from J, the junction kept 2 bases outside the gene matches. Germline CDR1 is MDHEN and CDR2 is SYDVKM. There are 12 residues in the CDR3. The CDR3 here is CASTTSGETQYF. The DNA of the CDR3 is TGTGCCAGCACCACTAGCGGAGAGACCCAGTACTTC.

V gene TRBV14 combines with J gene TRBJ1-1; 7 bases are a match to TRBD1. The CDR3 runs to 13 residues. Germline CDR1 reads SGHDN; CDR2 reads FVKESK. The V segment lost 7 bases and the J segment 10 bases; nucleotides outside the gene matches: 12. The CDR3 DNA is TGTGCCAGCAAGAATCAGGGGGATCGGGCAGCTTTCTTT. Amino acid sequence: CASKNQGDRAAFF.

In its sample, this clone was seen once. The chain is built from TRBV5-4 and TRBJ2-1, with 12 bases that match TRBD1. The CDR3 has 14 residues. V lost 5 bases and J lost 7; bases outside the gene matches: 4. Germline CDR1 is SGHNT and CDR2 is YYREEE (reference sequence). The CDR3 here is CASSWDRGLNEQFF. The CDR3 DNA reads as TGTGCCAGCAGTTGGGACAGGGGGCTGAATGAGCAGTTCTTC. The complete variable domain, with remaining parts taken from reference TRBV5-4 and TRBJ2-1, reads ETGVTQSPTHLIKTRGQQVTLRCSSQSGHNTVSWYQQALGQGPQFIFQYYREEENGRGNFPPRFSGLQFPNYSSELNVNALELDDSALYLCASSWDRGLNEQFFGPGTRLTVL.

The CDR3, as DNA: TGTGCCAGCAGCGTCAATCTGGGCAACACCGGGGAGCTGTTTTTT. As protein: CASSVNLGNTGELFF. V gene TRBV7-2 combines with J gene TRBJ2-2; D gene uncertain. The V and J ends lost 5 bases and 2 bases respectively, with 12 bases between them. The CDR3 spans 15 residues. CDR1 SGHTA and CDR2 FQGNSA come from the germline V gene.

With regard to this clone: The sample has other DNA sequences that encode this CDR3 too. V and J are TRBV6-5 and TRBJ1-4; TRBD1 agrees at 10 bases. The CDR3 loop spans 14 amino acids. Per germline, CDR1 MNHEY and CDR2 SVGAGI. V lost 6 bases, J lost 8 bases, and 6 bases stayed unmatched. The CDR3 nucleotides read TGTGCCAGCAGCCGGGACAGGGGTGACGAAAAACTGTTTTTT. The encoded protein is CASSRDRGDEKLFF.

V and J are TRBV5-4 and TRBJ2-2, with 9 bases aligning to TRBD1. This CDR3 spans 15 amino acids. Trimming removed 4 bases from V and 5 bases from J; junction bases left unmatched: 6. The germline V gene encodes CDR1 SGHNT and CDR2 YYREEE (reference sequence). The CDR3 region is CASSTPQGATGELFF. For the CDR3, the DNA is TGTGCCAGCAGCACCCCACAGGGGGCGACCGGGGAGCTGTTTTTT.

This clone was recorded a few times. The chain has TRBV19 and TRBJ2-7; possibly TRBD2 for D (6 bases). The germline CDR1 and CDR2 sequences are LNHDA and SQIVND (reference sequence). CDR3 length: 12 residues. CDR3 amino acids: CGTRDWKYEQYF. CDR3 nucleotide sequence: TGTGGGACACGGGACTGGAAGTACGAGCAGTACTTC.

V gene TRBV29-1 combines with J gene TRBJ2-7; possible D gene TRBD2, 5 bases. The CDR3 spans 12 residues. Looked up from germline, CDR1 is SQVTM and CDR2 is ANQGSEA. Deletions cut 7 bases from V and 1 base from J, with 11 bases between. This CDR3 is CSDREASYEQYF. As DNA, the CDR3 is TGCAGCGACCGGGAAGCTTCCTACGAGCAGTACTTC.

This clone has more than one count but fewer than ten. V is TRBV4-1 and J is TRBJ1-1, with 7 bases matching TRBD1. The V segment lost 1 base and the J segment 4 bases; nucleotides outside the gene matches: 6. The CDR3 length is 15 residues. CDR1 is MGHRA and CDR2 is YSYEKL in the germline V gene. In nucleotides, the CDR3 is TGCGCCAGCAGCCAAGTCTTCAGGGGGTTCACTGAAGCTTTCTTT. Amino acids: CASSQVFRGFTEAFF.

J is TRBJ1-1 and V is TRBV7-8; D may be TRBD1 (6 bases). This CDR3 is built from 14 residues. The V gene lost 5 bases and the J gene lost 6 bases, with 16 bases spanning the gap. Germline V gene lookup returns CDR1 SGHVS and CDR2 FQNEAQ. In DNA form, the CDR3 reads TGTGCCAGCAGCCACAAGACAGGTTCAGCTGAAGCTTTCTTT. It translates to CASSHKTGSAEAFF. The full variable domain, with the rest looked up from reference TRBV7-8 and TRBJ1-1, is GAGVSQSPRYKVAKRGQDVALRCDPISGHVSLFWYQQALGQGPEFLTYFQNEAQLDKSGLPSDRFFAERPEGSVSTLKIQRTQQEDSAVYLCASSHKTGSAEAFFGQGTRLTVV.

This clone was counted only a few times. The rearrangement uses TRBV19 and TRBJ1-3; D is ambiguous. Between the trimmed V and J ends, which lost 4 bases and 0 bases, there was a span of 10 bases. Germline values: CDR1 LNHDA, CDR2 SQIVND (reference sequence). The CDR3 is 15 amino acids. This chain's CDR3 is CASSNLASSGNTIYF. The CDR3 DNA sequence: TGTGCCAGTAGTAACCTAGCGAGCTCTGGAAACACCATATATTTT.

The V gene is TRBV7-2, the J gene TRBJ1-2; no clear D. Trimming cost V 5 bases and J 7 bases, with 20 bases left between them. The CDR3 is 15 amino acids. Germline V gives CDR1 SGHTA, CDR2 FQGNSA. CDR3 bases: TGTGCCAGCAGCCCAAGTTCTCAGGTCGCTTCTGGCTACACCTTC. It yields the protein CASSPSSQVASGYTF. The whole variable domain, filled in from reference TRBV7-2 and TRBJ1-2, reads GAGVSQSPSNKVTEKGKDVELRCDPISGHTALYWYRQSLGQGLEFLIYFQGNSAPDKSGLPSDRFSAERTGGSVSTLTIQRTQQEDSAVYLCASSPSSQVASGYTFGSGTRLTVV.

The chain combines TRBV19 with TRBJ1-4; D gene ambiguous. The CDR3 loop spans 13 amino acids. V lost 4 bases to trimming and J lost 3 bases, with 6 bases between them. From germline, CDR1 is LNHDA and CDR2 SQIVND (reference sequence). As DNA, the CDR3 is TGTGCCAGTAGTAGGCGGCCTAATGAAAAACTGTTTTTT. Its translation is CASSRRPNEKLFF.